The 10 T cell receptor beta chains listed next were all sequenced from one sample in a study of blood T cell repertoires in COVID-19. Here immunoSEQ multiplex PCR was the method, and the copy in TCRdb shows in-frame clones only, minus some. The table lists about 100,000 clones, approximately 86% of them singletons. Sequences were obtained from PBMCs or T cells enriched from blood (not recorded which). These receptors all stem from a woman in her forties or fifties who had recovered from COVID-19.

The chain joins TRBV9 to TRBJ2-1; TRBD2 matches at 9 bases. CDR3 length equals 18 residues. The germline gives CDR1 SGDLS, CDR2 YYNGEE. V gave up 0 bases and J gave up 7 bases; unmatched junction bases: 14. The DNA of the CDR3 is TGTGCCAGCAGCGTAGACCAGGGACAAGCGGGGGGCGTTAATGAGCAGTTCTTC. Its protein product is CASSVDQGQAGGVNEQFF.

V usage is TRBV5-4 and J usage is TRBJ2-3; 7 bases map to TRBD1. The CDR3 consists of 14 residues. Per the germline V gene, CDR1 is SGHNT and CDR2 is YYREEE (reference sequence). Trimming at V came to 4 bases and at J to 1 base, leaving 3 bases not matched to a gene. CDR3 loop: CASSTGQGTDTQYF. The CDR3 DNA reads TGTGCCAGCAGCACTGGACAGGGCACAGATACGCAGTATTTT.

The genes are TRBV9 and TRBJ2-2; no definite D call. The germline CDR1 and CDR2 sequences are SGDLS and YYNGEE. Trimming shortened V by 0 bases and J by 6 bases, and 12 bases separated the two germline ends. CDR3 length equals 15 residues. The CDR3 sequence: CASSVGNFRAGELFF. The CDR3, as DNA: TGTGCCAGCAGCGTAGGAAATTTTCGGGCCGGGGAGCTGTTTTTT. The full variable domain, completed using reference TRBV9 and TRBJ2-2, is DSGVTQTPKHLITATGQRVTLRCSPRSGDLSVYWYQQSLDQGLQFLIQYYNGEERAKGNILERFSAQQFPDLHSELNLSSLELGDSALYFCASSVGNFRAGELFFGEGSRLTVL.

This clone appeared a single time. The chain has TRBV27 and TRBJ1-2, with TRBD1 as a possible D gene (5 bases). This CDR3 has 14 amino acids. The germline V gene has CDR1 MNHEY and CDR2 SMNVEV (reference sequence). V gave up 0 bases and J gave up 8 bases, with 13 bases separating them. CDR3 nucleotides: TGTGCCAGCAGTTTATCTCTACAGGTACCAGGCTACACCTTC. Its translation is CASSLSLQVPGYTF.

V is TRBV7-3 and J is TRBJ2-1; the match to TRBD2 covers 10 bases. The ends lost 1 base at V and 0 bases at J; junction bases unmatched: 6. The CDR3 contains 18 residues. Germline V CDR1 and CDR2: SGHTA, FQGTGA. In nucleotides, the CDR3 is TGTGCCAGCAGCTTAAGGGGGACTAGCGCCAGCTCCTACAATGAGCAGTTCTTC. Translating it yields CASSLRGTSASSYNEQFF.

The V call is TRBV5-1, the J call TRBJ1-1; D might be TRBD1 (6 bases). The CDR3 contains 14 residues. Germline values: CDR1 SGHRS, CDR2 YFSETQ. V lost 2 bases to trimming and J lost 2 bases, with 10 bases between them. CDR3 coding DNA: TGCGCCAGCAGCTTATCGGACAGTAACACTGAAGCTTTCTTT. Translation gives CASSLSDSNTEAFF.

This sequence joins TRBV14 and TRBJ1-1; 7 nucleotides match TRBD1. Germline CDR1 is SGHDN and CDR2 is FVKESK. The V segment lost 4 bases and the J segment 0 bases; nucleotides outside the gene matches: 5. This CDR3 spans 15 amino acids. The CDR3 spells CASSPTGKMNTEAFF. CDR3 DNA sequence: TGTGCCAGCAGCCCGACAGGGAAAATGAACACTGAAGCTTTCTTT.

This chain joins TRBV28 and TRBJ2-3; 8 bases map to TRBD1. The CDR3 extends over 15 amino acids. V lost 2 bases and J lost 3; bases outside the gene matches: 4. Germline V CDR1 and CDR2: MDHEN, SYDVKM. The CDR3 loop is CASSLGGTGTDTQYF. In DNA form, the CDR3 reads TGTGCCAGCAGTTTAGGGGGGACAGGAACAGATACGCAGTATTTT.

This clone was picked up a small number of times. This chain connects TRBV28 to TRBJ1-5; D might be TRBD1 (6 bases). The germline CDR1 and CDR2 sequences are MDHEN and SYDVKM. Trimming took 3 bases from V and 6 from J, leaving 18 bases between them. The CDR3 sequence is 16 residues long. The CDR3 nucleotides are TGTGCCAGCAGTTTTGTTGTTAAGGGGGGGCGTCAGCCCCAGCATTTT. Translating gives CASSFVVKGGRQPQHF.

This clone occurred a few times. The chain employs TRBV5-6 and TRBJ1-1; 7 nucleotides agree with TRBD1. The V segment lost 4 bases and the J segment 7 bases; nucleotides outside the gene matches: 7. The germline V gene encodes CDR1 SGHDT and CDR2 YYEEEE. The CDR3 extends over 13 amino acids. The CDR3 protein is CASSAMTGNEAFF. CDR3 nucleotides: TGTGCCAGCAGCGCAATGACAGGGAATGAAGCTTTCTTT.